These 24 T cell receptor beta chains were all obtained from the same sample, sequenced in a study of T cells after yellow fever vaccination. TCRdb passed the 5' RACE reads through MiXCR, listing each CDR3 protein once. The data hold some 300,000 distinct CDR3 sequences, with 7% to 9% observed a single time. Here the sequenced sample was PBMCs, taken more than 40 days after the first yellow fever vaccination. The origin of the receptors is a man younger than 30 who received the YFV17D yellow fever vaccine.

This clonotype was seen a handful of times. The chain links TRBV14 to TRBJ2-7; D is uncertain. Germline CDR1 is SGHDN and CDR2 is FVKESK. V was trimmed by 0 bases and J by 7 bases, leaving 7 bases between them. The CDR3 totals 12 residues. The DNA for the CDR3 is TGTGCCAGCAGCCAAGATCTAGGGGAGCAGTACTTC. This encodes CASSQDLGEQYF.

This clonotype was detected ten times or more. This chain uses TRBV7-2 with TRBJ2-3; 8 nucleotides align to TRBD1. This CDR3 spans 15 amino acids. Germline values: CDR1 SGHTA, CDR2 FQGNSA. With 5 bases clipped from V and 2 bases from J, the junction kept 6 bases outside the gene matches. CDR3 nucleotides: TGTGCCAGCAGCATAGGACAGGGTGACACAGATACGCAGTATTTT. Its translation is CASSIGQGDTDTQYF.

This chain links TRBV4-1 with TRBJ2-1, with a tentative D call TRBD2 (7 bases). V was clipped by 3 bases and J by 9 bases, with 18 bases between them. Germline V CDR1 and CDR2: MGHRA, YSYEKL. The CDR3 is made up of 15 amino acids. The CDR3 loop reads CASSQPGGRSGEQFF. DNA for the CDR3: TGCGCCAGCAGCCAGCCGGGGGGCCGCTCCGGTGAGCAGTTCTTC.

This clonotype turned up a few times. V gene TRBV4-1 combines with J gene TRBJ2-5; 15 bases line up with TRBD2. The germline V gene encodes CDR1 MGHRA and CDR2 YSYEKL. This CDR3 is 18 amino acids long. J gave up 1 base and V 0 bases, and 3 bases lay outside the gene matches. CDR3 DNA sequence: TGCGCCAGCAGCCAAGATAGGGGACTAGCGGGGGGCCAAGAGACCCAGTACTTC. It translates to CASSQDRGLAGGQETQYF.

The chain employs TRBV4-3 and TRBJ1-2; possibly TRBD1 for D (5 bases). Trimming removed 2 bases at V and 4 bases at J, with 14 bases between. This CDR3 contains 15 residues. Germline CDR1 is LGHNA and CDR2 is YSLEER. This CDR3 reads CASSQWGYPTYGYTF. Here the CDR3 DNA reads TGCGCCAGCAGCCAATGGGGCTATCCCACCTATGGCTACACCTTC.

This clonotype was counted between two and nine times. This chain links TRBV7-9 with TRBJ2-3, with 7 bases that match TRBD2. Trimming cost V 7 bases and J 0 bases; bases outside gene matches: 13. Germline V gives CDR1 SEHNR, CDR2 FQNEAQ (reference sequence). The CDR3 sequence is 17 residues long. The CDR3 loop is CASTLPWRGTSTDTQYF. The CDR3 nucleotides are TGTGCCAGCACCCTCCCCTGGCGGGGGACTAGCACAGATACGCAGTATTTT.

The J gene is TRBJ2-7, the V gene TRBV3-1, with D possibly being TRBD1 (6 bases). This CDR3 has 15 residues. CDR1 and CDR2 (germline): LGHDT, YNNKEL (reference sequence). V lost 3 bases and J 5 bases, leaving 17 bases between the germline ends. The CDR3 nucleotides are TGTGCCAGCAGCCACAGGAGTGCTGGGACACACGAGCAGTACTTC. Translated, it gives CASSHRSAGTHEQYF.

This clonotype was counted only a few times. The chain has TRBV24-1 and TRBJ2-5; the D gene is possibly TRBD1 (6 bases). This CDR3 region has 16 residues. Germline assignment: CDR1 KGHDR and CDR2 SFDVKD. Trimming pared 4 bases from V and 1 base from J, leaving 15 bases between. The CDR3 sequence is CATSDSQTGGQETQYF. The CDR3 DNA reads TGTGCCACCAGTGACTCCCAGACAGGAGGCCAAGAGACCCAGTACTTC.

V and J are TRBV10-3 and TRBJ1-6; D is unclear. V was shortened by 2 bases and J by 7 bases, with 9 bases between the two germline ends. Germline assignment: CDR1 ENHRY and CDR2 SYGVKD. CDR3 length equals 14 residues. The CDR3 loop reads CAISEVGENSPLHF. The CDR3, as DNA: TGTGCCATCAGTGAGGTCGGGGAGAATTCACCCCTCCACTTT.

The rearrangement uses TRBV5-1 and TRBJ2-3; 9 nucleotides align to TRBD1. Germline CDR1 SGHRS, CDR2 YFSETQ. This CDR3 is 15 amino acids long. V dropped 4 bases and J dropped 7; count of bases not matched to a gene: 10. This chain's CDR3 is CASSVNFGQGHTQYF. Here the CDR3 DNA reads TGCGCCAGCAGCGTTAATTTCGGACAGGGGCATACGCAGTATTTT. The whole variable domain, filled in from reference TRBV5-1 and TRBJ2-3, reads KAGVTQTPRYLIKTRGQQVTLSCSPISGHRSVSWYQQTPGQGLQFLFEYFSETQRNKGNFPGRFSGRQFSNSRSEMNVSTLELGDSALYLCASSVNFGQGHTQYFGPGTRLTVL.

This clonotype was detected only a few times. The V gene is TRBV12-3 or TRBV12-4, the J gene TRBJ2-5; D is unresolved. The CDR3 covers 16 residues. Trimming left V 5 bases short and J 4 bases short, with 20 bases between. CDR3 in DNA: TGTGCCAGCAGTACCAAGGGTGGTCGGAAAAGAGAGACCCAGTACTTC. Translated: CASSTKGGRKRETQYF.

Many counts were recorded for this clonotype. The chain is built from TRBV12-3 or TRBV12-4 and TRBJ1-2, with TRBD1 matching 9 bases. V lost 1 base, J lost 3 bases, and 3 bases stayed unmatched. The CDR3 runs to 15 residues. As DNA, the CDR3 is TGTGCCAGCAGTTTAGGGGGACAGGGCTACTATGGCTACACCTTC. Protein product: CASSLGGQGYYGYTF.

This rearrangement joins TRBV4-1 to TRBJ2-7; TRBD2 aligns across 7 bases. V lost 1 base, J lost 0 bases, and 3 bases stayed unmatched. In germline, CDR1 is MGHRA, CDR2 YSYEKL. The CDR3 is 15 residues long. CDR3 sequence (DNA): TGCGCCAGCAGCCAAGCTCTAGCGGTCTCCTACGAGCAGTACGTC. Translated: CASSQALAVSYEQYV.

A few counts support this clonotype. This chain links TRBV6-2 or TRBV6-3 with TRBJ2-5; D might be TRBD1 or TRBD2, each matching 6 bases. The germline V gene has CDR1 MNHEY and CDR2 SVGEGT. Trimming removed 5 bases from V and 5 bases from J, with 15 bases in between. This CDR3 is built from 14 residues. The CDR3 reads CASSPRGGWETQYF. The CDR3 DNA is TGTGCCAGCAGTCCCCGAGGGGGGTGGGAGACCCAGTACTTC.

This clonotype was seen only a few times. The chain joins TRBV5-1 to TRBJ2-3; 12 bases map to TRBD1. Germline V CDR1 and CDR2: SGHRS, YFSETQ. This CDR3 contains 16 residues. Unmatched junction bases numbered 8, after V lost 3 bases and J lost 6 bases. The CDR3: CASSSAGTGGWDTQYF. The CDR3 DNA sequence: TGCGCCAGCAGCTCTGCAGGGACAGGGGGCTGGGATACGCAGTATTTT.

The chain joins TRBV12-3 or TRBV12-4 to TRBJ1-2; weak D call: TRBD1 (5 bases). The CDR3 length is 14 residues. V was clipped by 6 bases and J by 2 bases, with 13 bases between them. CDR3 protein: CASSMATANYGYTF. The CDR3 DNA follows: TGTGCCAGCAGCATGGCGACAGCGAACTATGGCTACACCTTC.

J is TRBJ2-5 and V is TRBV10-2; tentative D call: TRBD1 (7 bases). V lost 3 bases, J lost 5 bases, and 13 bases lay in between. The CDR3 consists of 14 residues. Germline lookup yields CDR1 WSHSY and CDR2 SAAADI. The CDR3 coding sequence is TGCGCCAGCAGTGACTCAGGGGGGTTGGAGACCCAGTACTTC. This translates into CASSDSGGLETQYF.

Turning to this clonotype: One base away lies a much larger clone, so this may be a sequencing read error. The chain joins TRBV7-2 to TRBJ2-7; no reliable D call. Germline V gene data show CDR1 as SGHTA and CDR2 as FQGNSA. The length of the CDR3 is 14 residues. The DNA of the CDR3 is TGTGCCAGCAGCTTCCGCGTCAGCTCCTACAAGCAGTACGTC. This codes for CASSFRVSSYKQYV.

This clonotype has only a few counts. This chain links TRBV19 with TRBJ2-6, with D perhaps matching TRBD1 (5 bases). CDR3 length equals 19 residues. The germline gives CDR1 LNHDA, CDR2 SQIVND (reference sequence). Trimming removed 6 bases at V and 0 bases at J, with 21 bases between. In DNA, the CDR3 is TGTGCCAGTAGAGCAGGGATCACCGGAACCAGCTCTGGGGCCAACGTCCTGACTTTC. Encoded protein: CASRAGITGTSSGANVLTF.

This chain uses TRBV20-1 with TRBJ1-1; TRBD1 aligns across 10 bases. CDR1 is DFQATT and CDR2 is SNEGSKA in the germline V gene (reference sequence). CDR3 length equals 14 residues. V lost 6 bases to trimming and J lost 4 bases; unmatched junction nucleotides: 8. In nucleotides, the CDR3 is TGCAGTGCGAGGACAGGGGGTACAGCCACTGAAGCTTTCTTT. This encodes CSARTGGTATEAFF.

The chain uses TRBV12-3 or TRBV12-4 and TRBJ2-3; D may match TRBD1 or TRBD2 (7 bases each). V lost 6 bases, J lost 5 bases, and 21 bases lay in between. This CDR3 is built from 16 residues. The CDR3 region has the DNA TGTGCCAGCAGCCCATCCAGGGGGGGGGCGGGAGATACGCAGTATTTT. Protein product: CASSPSRGGAGDTQYF.

The genes are TRBV6-1 and TRBJ1-2; D possibly corresponds to TRBD1 (5 bases). The germline V gene has CDR1 MNHNS and CDR2 SASEGT. This CDR3 has 12 amino acids. With 6 bases removed from V and 3 bases from J, the gap between germline ends came to 8 bases. In DNA form, the CDR3 reads TGTGCCAGCAGGCAGGGAGACTATGGCTACACCTTC. Translated, it gives CASRQGDYGYTF.

This clonotype was picked up a small number of times. This rearrangement joins TRBV12-3 or TRBV12-4 to TRBJ1-2, with D hard to call. The CDR3 consists of 14 residues. V was clipped by 6 bases and J by 14 bases, with 25 bases between them. CDR3 region: CASRVAAFEGSETF. CDR3 nucleotides: TGTGCCAGCAGAGTTGCCGCATTTGAGGGATCGGAAACCTTC.

In this sample, this clonotype turned up a few times. The chain has TRBV4-2 and TRBJ2-1; D may be TRBD1 (5 bases). This CDR3 has 14 residues. CDR1 and CDR2 (germline): LGHNA, YNFKEQ. The germline V and J ends were trimmed by 0 bases and 7 bases, with 10 bases remaining between them. This CDR3 reads CASSQEGARNEQFF. In DNA, the CDR3 is TGTGCCAGCAGCCAAGAAGGGGCGCGGAATGAGCAGTTCTTC.